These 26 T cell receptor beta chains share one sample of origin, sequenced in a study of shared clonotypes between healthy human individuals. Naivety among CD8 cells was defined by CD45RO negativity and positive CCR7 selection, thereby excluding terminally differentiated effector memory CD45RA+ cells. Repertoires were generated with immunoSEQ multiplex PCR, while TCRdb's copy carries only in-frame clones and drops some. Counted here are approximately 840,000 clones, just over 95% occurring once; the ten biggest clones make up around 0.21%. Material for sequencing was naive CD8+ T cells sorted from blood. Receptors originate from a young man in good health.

The CDR3 nucleotides read TGTGCCAGCAGCTTTGGCAATCAGCCCCAGCATTTT. Residues: CASSFGNQPQHF. The V and J genes are TRBV7-9 and TRBJ1-5; D is unresolved. The CDR3 contains 12 residues. From germline, CDR1 is SEHNR and CDR2 FQNEAQ (reference sequence). V lost 3 bases to trimming and J lost 2 bases, with 2 bases between them.

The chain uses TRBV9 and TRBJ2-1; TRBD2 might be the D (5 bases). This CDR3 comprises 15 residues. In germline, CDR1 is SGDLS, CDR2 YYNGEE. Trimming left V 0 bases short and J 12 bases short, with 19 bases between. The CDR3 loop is CASSVDEGTRAVQFF. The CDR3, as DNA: TGTGCCAGCAGCGTAGATGAGGGCACTCGAGCAGTGCAGTTCTTC.

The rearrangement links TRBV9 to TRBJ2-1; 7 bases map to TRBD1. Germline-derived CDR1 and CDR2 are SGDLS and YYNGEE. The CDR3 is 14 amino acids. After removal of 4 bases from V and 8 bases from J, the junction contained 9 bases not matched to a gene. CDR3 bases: TGTGCCAGCAGCTCCACAGGGGTAGGCGATGAGCAGTTCTTC. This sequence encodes CASSSTGVGDEQFF. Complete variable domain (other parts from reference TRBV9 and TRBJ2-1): DSGVTQTPKHLITATGQRVTLRCSPRSGDLSVYWYQQSLDQGLQFLIQYYNGEERAKGNILERFSAQQFPDLHSELNLSSLELGDSALYFCASSSTGVGDEQFFGPGTRLTVL.

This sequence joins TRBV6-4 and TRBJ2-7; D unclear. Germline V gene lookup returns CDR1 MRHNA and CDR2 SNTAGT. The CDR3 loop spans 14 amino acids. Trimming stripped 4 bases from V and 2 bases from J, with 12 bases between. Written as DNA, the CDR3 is TGTGCCAGCAGTGTAGTCGCGATCACCTACGAGCAGTACTTC. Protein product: CASSVVAITYEQYF.

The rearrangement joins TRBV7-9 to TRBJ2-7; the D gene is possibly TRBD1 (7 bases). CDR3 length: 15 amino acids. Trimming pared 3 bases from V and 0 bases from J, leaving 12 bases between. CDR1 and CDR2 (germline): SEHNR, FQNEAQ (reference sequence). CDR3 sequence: CASSLEGAVSYEQYF. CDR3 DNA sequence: TGTGCCAGCAGCTTGGAGGGGGCGGTCTCCTACGAGCAGTACTTC. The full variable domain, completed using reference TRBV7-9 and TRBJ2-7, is DTGVSQNPRHKITKRGQNVTFRCDPISEHNRLYWYRQTLGQGPEFLTYFQNEAQLEKSRLLSDRFSAERPKGSFSTLEIQRTEQGDSAMYLCASSLEGAVSYEQYFGPGTRLTVT.

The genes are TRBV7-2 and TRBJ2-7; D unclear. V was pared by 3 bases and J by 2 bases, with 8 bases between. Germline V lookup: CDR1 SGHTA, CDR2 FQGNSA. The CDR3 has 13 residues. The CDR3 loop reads CASSFLNTYEQYF. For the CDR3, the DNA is TGTGCCAGCAGCTTCCTAAATACCTACGAGCAGTACTTC. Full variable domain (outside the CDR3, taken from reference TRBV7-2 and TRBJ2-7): GAGVSQSPSNKVTEKGKDVELRCDPISGHTALYWYRQSLGQGLEFLIYFQGNSAPDKSGLPSDRFSAERTGGSVSTLTIQRTQQEDSAVYLCASSFLNTYEQYFGPGTRLTVT.

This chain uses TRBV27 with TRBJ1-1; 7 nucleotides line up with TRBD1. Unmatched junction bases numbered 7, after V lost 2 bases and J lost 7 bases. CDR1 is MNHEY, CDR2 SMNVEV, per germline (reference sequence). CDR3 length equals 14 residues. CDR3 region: CASSLQGGQYEAFF. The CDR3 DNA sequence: TGTGCCAGCAGTTTACAGGGGGGACAGTATGAAGCTTTCTTT.

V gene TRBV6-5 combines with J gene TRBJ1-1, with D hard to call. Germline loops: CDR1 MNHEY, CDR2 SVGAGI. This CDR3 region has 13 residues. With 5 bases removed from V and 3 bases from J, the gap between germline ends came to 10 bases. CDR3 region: CASSPGRYTEAFF. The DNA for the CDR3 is TGTGCCAGCAGTCCTGGACGGTACACTGAAGCTTTCTTT.

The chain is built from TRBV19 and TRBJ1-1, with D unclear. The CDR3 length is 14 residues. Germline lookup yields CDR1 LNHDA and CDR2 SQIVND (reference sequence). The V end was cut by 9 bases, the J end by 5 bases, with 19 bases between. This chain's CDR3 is CASRESGLGTEAFF. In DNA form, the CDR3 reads TGTGCCAGCCGAGAGTCAGGTCTAGGGACTGAAGCTTTCTTT.

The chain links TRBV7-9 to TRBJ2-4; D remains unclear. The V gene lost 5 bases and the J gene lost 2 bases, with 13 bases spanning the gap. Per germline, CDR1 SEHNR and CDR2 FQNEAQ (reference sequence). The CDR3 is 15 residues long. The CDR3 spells CASSPSVVTKNIQYF. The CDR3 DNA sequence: TGTGCCAGCAGCCCTTCCGTAGTAACCAAAAACATTCAGTACTTC.

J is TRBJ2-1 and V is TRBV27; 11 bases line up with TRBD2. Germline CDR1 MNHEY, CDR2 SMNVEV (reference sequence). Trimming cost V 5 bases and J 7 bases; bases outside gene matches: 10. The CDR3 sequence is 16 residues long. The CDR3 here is CASSIRLAGRKNEQFF. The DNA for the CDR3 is TGTGCCAGCAGTATCCGACTAGCGGGAAGGAAGAATGAGCAGTTCTTC.

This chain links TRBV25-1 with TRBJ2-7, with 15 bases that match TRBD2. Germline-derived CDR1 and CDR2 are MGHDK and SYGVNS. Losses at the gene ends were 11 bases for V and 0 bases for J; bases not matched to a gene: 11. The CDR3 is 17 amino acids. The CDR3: CAPCAGLAGGFSYEQYF. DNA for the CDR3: TGTGCCCCCTGCGCAGGACTAGCGGGAGGGTTCTCCTACGAGCAGTACTTC.

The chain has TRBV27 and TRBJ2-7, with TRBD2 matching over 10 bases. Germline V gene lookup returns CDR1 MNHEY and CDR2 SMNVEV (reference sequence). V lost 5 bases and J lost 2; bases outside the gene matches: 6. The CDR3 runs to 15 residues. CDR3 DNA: TGTGCCAGCAGTATCACTAGCGGGATTACCTACGAGCAGTACTTC. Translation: CASSITSGITYEQYF.

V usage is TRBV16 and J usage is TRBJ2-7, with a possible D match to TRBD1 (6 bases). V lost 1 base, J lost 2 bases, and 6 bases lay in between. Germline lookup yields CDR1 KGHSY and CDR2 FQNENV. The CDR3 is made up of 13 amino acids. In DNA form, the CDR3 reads TGTGCCAGCAGCCAATACAGGGCCTACGAGCAGTACTTC. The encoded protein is CASSQYRAYEQYF.

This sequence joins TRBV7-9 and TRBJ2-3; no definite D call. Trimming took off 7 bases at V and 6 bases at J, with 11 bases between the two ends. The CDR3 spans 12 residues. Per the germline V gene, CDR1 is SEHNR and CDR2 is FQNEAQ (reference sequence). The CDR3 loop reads CASTIKLDTQYF. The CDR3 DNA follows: TGTGCCAGCACGATAAAGCTGGATACGCAGTATTTT.

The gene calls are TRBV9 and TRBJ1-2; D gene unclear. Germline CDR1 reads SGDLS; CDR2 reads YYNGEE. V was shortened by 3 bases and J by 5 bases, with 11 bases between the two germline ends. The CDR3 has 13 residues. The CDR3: CASSGRVLYGYTF. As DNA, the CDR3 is TGTGCCAGCAGCGGAAGGGTTCTTTATGGCTACACCTTC. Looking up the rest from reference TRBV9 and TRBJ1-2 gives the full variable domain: DSGVTQTPKHLITATGQRVTLRCSPRSGDLSVYWYQQSLDQGLQFLIQYYNGEERAKGNILERFSAQQFPDLHSELNLSSLELGDSALYFCASSGRVLYGYTFGSGTRLTVV.

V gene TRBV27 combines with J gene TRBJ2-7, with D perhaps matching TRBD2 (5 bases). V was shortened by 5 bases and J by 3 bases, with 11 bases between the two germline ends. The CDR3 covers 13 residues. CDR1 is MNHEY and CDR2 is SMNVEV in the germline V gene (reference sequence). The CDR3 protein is CASSRDLYYEQYF. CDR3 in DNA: TGTGCCAGCAGTCGGGATCTATACTACGAGCAGTACTTC.

CDR3 in amino acids: CAISAGQSYEQYF. CDR3 nucleotides: TGTGCCATCAGCGCTGGACAGTCCTACGAGCAGTACTTC. V and J are TRBV10-3 and TRBJ2-7; TRBD1 is a possible D gene (6 bases). The CDR3 consists of 13 residues. Trimming took 6 bases from V and 1 from J, leaving 10 bases between them. CDR1 and CDR2 from the germline V gene are ENHRY and SYGVKD.

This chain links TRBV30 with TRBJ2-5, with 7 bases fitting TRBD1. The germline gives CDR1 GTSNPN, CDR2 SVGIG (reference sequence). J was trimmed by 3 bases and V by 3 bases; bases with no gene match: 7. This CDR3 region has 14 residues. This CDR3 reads CAWRLVGTEETQYF. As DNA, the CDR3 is TGTGCCTGGAGGTTAGTCGGGACAGAAGAGACCCAGTACTTC.

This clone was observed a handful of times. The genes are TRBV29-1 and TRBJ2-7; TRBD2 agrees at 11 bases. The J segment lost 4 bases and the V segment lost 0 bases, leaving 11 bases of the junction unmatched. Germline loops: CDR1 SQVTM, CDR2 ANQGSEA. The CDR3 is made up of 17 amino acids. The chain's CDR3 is CSVEDPATSGSEYEQYF. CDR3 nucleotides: TGCAGCGTTGAAGATCCGGCTACTAGCGGGAGTGAGTACGAGCAGTACTTC.

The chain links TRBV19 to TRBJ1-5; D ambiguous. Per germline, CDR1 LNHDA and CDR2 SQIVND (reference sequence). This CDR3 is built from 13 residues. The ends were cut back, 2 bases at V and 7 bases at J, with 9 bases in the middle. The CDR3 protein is CASSISGGQPQHF. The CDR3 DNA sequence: TGTGCCAGTAGTATATCAGGTGGCCAGCCCCAGCATTTT.

CDR3 protein: CAISEINTYEQYF. CDR3 nucleotides: TGTGCCATCAGTGAGATAAACACCTACGAGCAGTACTTC. The rearrangement joins TRBV10-3 to TRBJ2-7, with no clear D. Trimming left V 2 bases short and J 2 bases short, with 7 bases between. Germline assignment: CDR1 ENHRY and CDR2 SYGVKD. This CDR3 contains 13 residues.

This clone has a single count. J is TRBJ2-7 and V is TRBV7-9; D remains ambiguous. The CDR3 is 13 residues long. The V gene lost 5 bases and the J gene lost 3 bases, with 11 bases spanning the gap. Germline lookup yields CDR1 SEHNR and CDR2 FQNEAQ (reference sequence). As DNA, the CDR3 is TGTGCCAGCAGCGCAGACACTTTCTACGAGCAGTACTTC. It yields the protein CASSADTFYEQYF.

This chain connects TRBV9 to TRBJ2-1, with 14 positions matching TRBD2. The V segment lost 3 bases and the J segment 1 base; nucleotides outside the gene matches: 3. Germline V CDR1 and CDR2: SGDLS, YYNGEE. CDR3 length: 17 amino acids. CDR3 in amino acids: CASSDGTSGRSYNEQFF. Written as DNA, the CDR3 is TGTGCCAGCAGCGACGGGACTAGCGGGAGATCCTACAATGAGCAGTTCTTC.

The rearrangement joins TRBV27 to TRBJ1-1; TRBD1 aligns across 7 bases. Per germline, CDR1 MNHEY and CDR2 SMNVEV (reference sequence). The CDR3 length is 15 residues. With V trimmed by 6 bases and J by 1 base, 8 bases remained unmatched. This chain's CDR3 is CASSPLGGRNTEAFF. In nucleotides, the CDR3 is TGTGCCAGCAGCCCTCTAGGGGGCAGGAACACTGAAGCTTTCTTT.

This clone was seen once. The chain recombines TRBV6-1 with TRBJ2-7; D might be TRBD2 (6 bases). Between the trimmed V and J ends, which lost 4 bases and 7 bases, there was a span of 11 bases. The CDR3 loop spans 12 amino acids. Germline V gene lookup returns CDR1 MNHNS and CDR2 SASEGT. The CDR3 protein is CASSGRGLEQYF. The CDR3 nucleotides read TGTGCCAGCAGTGGTAGGGGACTGGAGCAGTACTTC.